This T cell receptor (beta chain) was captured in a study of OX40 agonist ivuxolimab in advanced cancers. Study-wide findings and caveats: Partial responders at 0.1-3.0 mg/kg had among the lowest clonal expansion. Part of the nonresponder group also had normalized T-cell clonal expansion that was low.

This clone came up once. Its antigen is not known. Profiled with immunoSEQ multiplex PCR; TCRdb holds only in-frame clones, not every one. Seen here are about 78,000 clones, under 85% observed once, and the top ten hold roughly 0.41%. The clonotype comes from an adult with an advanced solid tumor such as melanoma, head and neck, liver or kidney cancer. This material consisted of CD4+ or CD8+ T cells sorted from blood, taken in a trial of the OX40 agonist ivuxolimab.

The DNA of the CDR3 is TGTGCCACCAGCAACCTAGGACAGGGGGCTGGCTACACCTTC. Translation: CATSNLGQGAGYTF. The J gene is TRBJ1-2, the V gene TRBV15; 11 bases fit TRBD1. CDR1 is LNHNV and CDR2 is YYDKDF in the germline V gene (reference sequence). The V and J ends lost 4 bases and 7 bases, in that order; junction bases with no gene match: 5. The CDR3 sequence is 14 residues long.